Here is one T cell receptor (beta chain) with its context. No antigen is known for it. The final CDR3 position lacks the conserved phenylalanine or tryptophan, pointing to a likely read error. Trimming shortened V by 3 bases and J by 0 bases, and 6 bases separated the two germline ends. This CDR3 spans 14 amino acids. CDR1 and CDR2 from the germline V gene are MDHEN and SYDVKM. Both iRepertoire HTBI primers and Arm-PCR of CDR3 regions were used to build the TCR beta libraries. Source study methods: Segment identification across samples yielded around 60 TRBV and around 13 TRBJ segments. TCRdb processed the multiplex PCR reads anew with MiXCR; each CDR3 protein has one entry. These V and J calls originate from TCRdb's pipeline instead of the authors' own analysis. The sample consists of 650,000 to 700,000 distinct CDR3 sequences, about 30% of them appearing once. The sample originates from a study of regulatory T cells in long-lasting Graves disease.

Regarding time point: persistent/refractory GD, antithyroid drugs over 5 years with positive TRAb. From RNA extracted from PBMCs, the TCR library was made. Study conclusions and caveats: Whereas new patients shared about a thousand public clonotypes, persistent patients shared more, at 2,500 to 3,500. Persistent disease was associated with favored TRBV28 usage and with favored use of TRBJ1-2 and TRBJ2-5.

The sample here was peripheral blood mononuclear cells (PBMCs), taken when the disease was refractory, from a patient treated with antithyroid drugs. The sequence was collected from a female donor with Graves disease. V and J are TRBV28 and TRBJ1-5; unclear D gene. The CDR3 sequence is CASSFALSNQPQHS. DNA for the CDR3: TGTGCCAGCAGTTTTGCCCTTAGCAATCAGCCCCAGCATTCT.